Shown below are 25 T cell receptor beta chains from a single sample sequenced in a study of blood T cell repertoires in COVID-19 (dated by TCRdb to about 2020). Libraries were constructed by the immunoSEQ multiplex PCR assay. TCRdb's version of the immuneACCESS table is confined to in-frame rearrangements and falls short of the full clone set. An unresolved V gene accounts for under half of the shortfall where checked; the remainder is of unknown origin. The sample includes 200,000 to 250,000 clones, with over 75% observed a single time. Jointly, the top ten make up 3% to 4% of the sample. What was sequenced was PBMCs or T cells enriched from blood (not recorded which). The source of these receptors is a woman aged 55-69 years who had recovered from COVID-19.

V gene TRBV9 combines with J gene TRBJ1-6; tentative D call: TRBD1 (6 bases). This CDR3 contains 15 residues. Per germline, CDR1 SGDLS and CDR2 YYNGEE. The germline V and J ends were trimmed by 3 bases and 5 bases, with 12 bases remaining between them. CDR3 DNA sequence: TGTGCCAGCAGCGAGAGGGGGGGTCATAATTCACCCCTCCACTTT. Its protein product is CASSERGGHNSPLHF. Supplemented by reference TRBV9 and TRBJ1-6, the full variable domain reads DSGVTQTPKHLITATGQRVTLRCSPRSGDLSVYWYQQSLDQGLQFLIQYYNGEERAKGNILERFSAQQFPDLHSELNLSSLELGDSALYFCASSERGGHNSPLHFGNGTRLTVT.

The chain combines TRBV19 with TRBJ2-3; TRBD1 agrees at 7 bases. The CDR3 spans 14 residues. J gave up 6 bases and V 3 bases, and 6 bases lay outside the gene matches. The germline V gene has CDR1 LNHDA and CDR2 SQIVND (reference sequence). The CDR3 region is CASSMGQRADTQYF. The CDR3 coding sequence is TGTGCCAGTAGTATGGGACAGAGAGCCGATACGCAGTATTTT.

This rearrangement joins TRBV20-1 to TRBJ2-4; D remains ambiguous. Germline values: CDR1 DFQATT, CDR2 SNEGSKA (reference sequence). V was pared by 3 bases and J by 5 bases, with 5 bases between. This CDR3 contains 11 residues. As DNA, the CDR3 is TGCAGTGCTAGCTCAGAAAACATTCAGTACTTC. This sequence encodes CSASSENIQYF.

The chain recombines TRBV12-5 with TRBJ1-3; 7 nucleotides agree with TRBD1. CDR3 length: 16 residues. The germline CDR1 and CDR2 sequences are LGHNT and FRNRAP. With 0 bases clipped from V and 1 base from J, the junction kept 3 bases outside the gene matches. In nucleotides, the CDR3 is TGTGCTAGTGGTTTGGTAGAGGGGGCGTCTGGAAACACCATATATTTT. It translates to CASGLVEGASGNTIYF.

The J gene is TRBJ1-5, the V gene TRBV27, with 7 bases aligning to TRBD1. The V gene's germline CDR1 is MNHEY and CDR2 SMNVEV (reference sequence). J was trimmed by 0 bases and V by 6 bases; bases with no gene match: 2. The CDR3 runs to 14 residues. CDR3 DNA sequence: TGTGCCAGCAGGGGACAGTATAGCAATCAGCCCCAGCATTTT. It yields the protein CASRGQYSNQPQHF.

The J gene is TRBJ2-2, the V gene TRBV9; 10 nucleotides match TRBD1. Germline CDR1 reads SGDLS; CDR2 reads YYNGEE. The CDR3 runs to 16 residues. After removal of 3 bases from V and 6 bases from J, the junction contained 8 bases not matched to a gene. CDR3 nucleotides: TGTGCCAGCAGCGAACCCGGGACAGGGGTCGCCGGGGAGCTGTTTTTT. Translated: CASSEPGTGVAGELFF.

This clone has only one observation. The gene calls are TRBV7-9 and TRBJ2-3, with D possibly being TRBD2 (6 bases). Germline V gives CDR1 SEHNR, CDR2 FQNEAQ (reference sequence). CDR3 length equals 15 residues. V lost 6 bases and J lost 6, with 19 bases in between. CDR3 DNA: TGTGCCAGCAGTTATACTAGCCGAACTCAGGATACGCAGTATTTT. Encoded protein: CASSYTSRTQDTQYF.

This chain uses TRBV9 with TRBJ2-7; D may be TRBD2 (6 bases). There are 15 residues in the CDR3. Deletions cut 0 bases from V and 2 bases from J, with 12 bases between. Germline-derived CDR1 and CDR2 are SGDLS and YYNGEE. The chain's CDR3 is CASSVDQEGPYEQYF. The CDR3, as DNA: TGTGCCAGCAGCGTAGATCAGGAGGGACCCTACGAGCAGTACTTC.

Turning to this clone: Different DNA sequences within this sample yield the same CDR3. The V call is TRBV19, the J call TRBJ1-2; 7 nucleotides match TRBD1. Losses at the gene ends were 0 bases for V and 4 bases for J; bases not matched to a gene: 8. The CDR3 sequence is 16 residues long. Germline CDR1 LNHDA, CDR2 SQIVND (reference sequence). The CDR3 sequence is CASSIDHRQGSYGYTF. The CDR3 DNA is TGTGCCAGTAGTATAGACCACCGACAGGGCTCCTATGGCTACACCTTC.

Remarks on this clone: Different DNA sequences within this sample yield the same CDR3. The chain has TRBV5-1 and TRBJ1-2; TRBD1 matches 8 bases. V dropped 4 bases and J dropped 4; count of bases not matched to a gene: 3. The germline gives CDR1 SGHRS, CDR2 YFSETQ. The CDR3 has 13 amino acids. In nucleotides, the CDR3 is TGCGCCAGCAGCCTAGACAGGGGCTATGGCTACACCTTC. This translates into CASSLDRGYGYTF.

The chain joins TRBV5-1 to TRBJ2-5; TRBD1 matches at 10 bases. The CDR3 sequence is 16 residues long. The germline V gene has CDR1 SGHRS and CDR2 YFSETQ. J gave up 5 bases and V 4 bases, and 11 bases lay outside the gene matches. CDR3 nucleotide sequence: TGCGCCAGCAGCAAGGCCGGGACAGGGGATTCGGAGACCCAGTACTTC. It is translated as CASSKAGTGDSETQYF.

The rearrangement uses TRBV14 and TRBJ1-1; the D is unclear. Germline CDR1 reads SGHDN; CDR2 reads FVKESK. V lost 0 bases and J 8 bases, leaving 10 bases between the germline ends. The CDR3 is 13 amino acids. CDR3 DNA: TGTGCCAGCAGCCAAGATGAGTCTTGGGAAGCTTTCTTT. Translating gives CASSQDESWEAFF.

The V and J genes are TRBV4-2 and TRBJ1-2; 10 bases fit TRBD1. The V segment lost 6 bases and the J segment 3 bases; nucleotides outside the gene matches: 10. The CDR3 consists of 16 residues. The germline CDR1 and CDR2 sequences are LGHNA and YNFKEQ. CDR3 nucleotides: TGTGCCAGCAGTAGACAGGGGGCGTCAGGAGACTATGGCTACACCTTC. Encoded protein: CASSRQGASGDYGYTF.

The chain joins TRBV4-3 to TRBJ1-3; 11 nucleotides line up with TRBD1. The CDR3 has 18 residues. Germline V lookup: CDR1 LGHNA, CDR2 YSLEER. With 4 bases clipped from V and 0 bases from J, the junction kept 8 bases outside the gene matches. As DNA, the CDR3 is TGCGCCAGCAGCCTCCAAACCGGGACAGGGGGCTCTGGAAACACCATATATTTT. It yields the protein CASSLQTGTGGSGNTIYF.

This clone was seen a handful of times. The J gene is TRBJ2-7, the V gene TRBV5-5, with D tentatively TRBD2 (5 bases). Deletions cut 2 bases from V and 0 bases from J, with 9 bases between. In germline, CDR1 is SGHKS, CDR2 YYEKEE (reference sequence). The CDR3 extends over 14 amino acids. CDR3 loop: CASSLAESSYEQYF. CDR3 nucleotides: TGTGCCAGCAGCTTAGCGGAAAGCTCCTACGAGCAGTACTTC. Together with reference TRBV5-5 and TRBJ2-7, the CDR3 gives the full variable domain: DAGVTQSPTHLIKTRGQQVTLRCSPISGHKSVSWYQQVLGQGPQFIFQYYEKEERGRGNFPDRFSARQFPNYSSELNVNALLLGDSALYLCASSLAESSYEQYFGPGTRLTVT.

The rearrangement links TRBV5-1 to TRBJ2-1, with TRBD2 matching over 8 bases. This CDR3 spans 14 amino acids. Germline lookup yields CDR1 SGHRS and CDR2 YFSETQ. The junction had 4 bases not matched to a gene; V was cut back by 6 bases and J by 2 bases. CDR3 region: CASKSGGAYNEQFF. CDR3 DNA sequence: TGCGCCAGCAAAAGCGGGGGAGCCTACAATGAGCAGTTCTTC.

This chain uses TRBV5-4 with TRBJ2-3; no definite D call. The CDR3 covers 13 residues. The ends were cut back, 0 bases at V and 1 base at J, with 3 bases in the middle. Germline V gene data show CDR1 as SGHNT and CDR2 as YYREEE (reference sequence). Here the CDR3 DNA reads TGTGCCAGCAGCTTGGCCGGCACAGATACGCAGTATTTT. Translating gives CASSLAGTDTQYF.

The rearrangement joins TRBV5-4 to TRBJ2-6; 7 bases are shared with TRBD1. Losses at the gene ends were 3 bases for V and 2 bases for J; bases not matched to a gene: 2. This CDR3 is 15 amino acids long. Germline lookup yields CDR1 SGHNT and CDR2 YYREEE (reference sequence). Here the CDR3 DNA reads TGTGCCAGCAGCTACAGGGGTACTGGGGCCAACGTCCTGACTTTC. It translates to CASSYRGTGANVLTF.

This rearrangement joins TRBV24-1 to TRBJ1-1, with 7 bases identical to TRBD1. Looked up from germline, CDR1 is KGHDR and CDR2 is SFDVKD. The CDR3 has 13 residues. The V segment lost 2 bases and the J segment 5 bases; nucleotides outside the gene matches: 1. CDR3 nucleotide sequence: TGTGCCACCAGTGATTCGACAGGGACTGAAGCTTTCTTT. Translated: CATSDSTGTEAFF.

J is TRBJ2-7 and V is TRBV7-6; 9 nucleotides agree with TRBD1. With V trimmed by 10 bases and J by 7 bases, 14 bases remained unmatched. In germline, CDR1 is SGHVS, CDR2 FNYEAQ. The CDR3 runs to 14 residues. The DNA for the CDR3 is TGTGCCACGGGACTTTGGGACAGGGACGGGGAGCAGTACTTC. It yields the protein CATGLWDRDGEQYF. Variable domain in full (rest from reference TRBV7-6 and TRBJ2-7): GAGVSQSPRYKVTKRGQDVALRCDPISGHVSLYWYRQALGQGPEFLTYFNYEAQQDKSGLPNDRFSAERPEGSISTLTIQRTEQRDSAMYRCATGLWDRDGEQYFGPGTRLTVT.

The chain employs TRBV4-2 and TRBJ1-2; D is unclear. V lost 4 bases and J lost 2, with 17 bases in between. This CDR3 is 16 amino acids long. Germline-derived CDR1 and CDR2 are LGHNA and YNFKEQ. CDR3 residues: CASSLERGPTNYGYTF. CDR3 bases: TGTGCCAGCAGCCTCGAGCGGGGTCCCACAAACTATGGCTACACCTTC.

The V call is TRBV10-1, the J call TRBJ1-2; 9 bases are a match to TRBD1. Germline values: CDR1 WNHNN, CDR2 SYGVQD (reference sequence). CDR3 length equals 14 residues. Losses at the gene ends were 0 bases for V and 7 bases for J; bases not matched to a gene: 3. DNA for the CDR3: TGCGCCAGCAGTGAGTCGGGGGACAGGGCTGGCTACACCTTC. Translated: CASSESGDRAGYTF.

The rearrangement links TRBV21-1 to TRBJ2-3; the table's D call TRBD1 went unverified against the DNA. TRBV21-1 is a pseudogene segment. This CDR3 is 16 amino acids long. The CDR3 loop reads CASSKPTGRGTDTQYF. The CDR3 DNA is TGTGCCAGCAGCAAACCGACAGGGAGAGGCACAGATACGCAGTATTTT.

This clone was detected only a few times. The chain recombines TRBV5-6 with TRBJ1-5; TRBD1 is a possible D gene (6 bases). There are 14 residues in the CDR3. Germline V gene data show CDR1 as SGHDT and CDR2 as YYEEEE. The germline V and J ends were trimmed by 4 bases and 1 base, with 9 bases remaining between them. The CDR3 region has the DNA TGTGCCAGCAGCCCCGGGACAAGCAATCAGCCCCAGCATTTT. Amino acids: CASSPGTSNQPQHF.

The chain couples TRBV6-6 to TRBJ2-5; 8 positions match TRBD1. The ends lost 5 bases at V and 5 bases at J; junction bases unmatched: 7. The CDR3 extends over 14 amino acids. Germline assignment: CDR1 MNHNY and CDR2 SVGAGI (reference sequence). The CDR3 DNA is TGTGCCAGCAGTCGACGCCAGGGGGCGGAGACCCAGTACTTC. This codes for CASSRRQGAETQYF.